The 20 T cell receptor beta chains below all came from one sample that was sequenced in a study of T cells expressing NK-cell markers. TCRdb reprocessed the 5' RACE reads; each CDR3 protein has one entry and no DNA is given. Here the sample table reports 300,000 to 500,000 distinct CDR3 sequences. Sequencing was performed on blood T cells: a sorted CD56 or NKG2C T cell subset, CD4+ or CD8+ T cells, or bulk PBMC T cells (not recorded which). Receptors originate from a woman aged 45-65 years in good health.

The CDR3 spells CASTYLLLGKLFF. J is TRBJ1-4 and V is TRBV12-3 or TRBV12-4. The length of the CDR3 is 13 residues.

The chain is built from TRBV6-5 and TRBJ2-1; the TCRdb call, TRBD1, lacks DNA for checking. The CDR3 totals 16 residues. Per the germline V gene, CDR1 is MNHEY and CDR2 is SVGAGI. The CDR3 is CASSYLGAGTYNEQFF.

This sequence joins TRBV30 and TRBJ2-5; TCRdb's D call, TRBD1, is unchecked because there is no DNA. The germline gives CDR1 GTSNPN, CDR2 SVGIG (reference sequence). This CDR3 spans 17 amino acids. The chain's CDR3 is CAWSGVLGQGAGETQYF.

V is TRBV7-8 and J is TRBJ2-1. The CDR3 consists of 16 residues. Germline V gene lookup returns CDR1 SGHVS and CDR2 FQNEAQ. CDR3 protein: CASSLEGGIYSNEQFF.

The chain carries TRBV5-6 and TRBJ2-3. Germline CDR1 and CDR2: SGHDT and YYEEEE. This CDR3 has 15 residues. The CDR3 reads CASSFVGQRTDTQYF.

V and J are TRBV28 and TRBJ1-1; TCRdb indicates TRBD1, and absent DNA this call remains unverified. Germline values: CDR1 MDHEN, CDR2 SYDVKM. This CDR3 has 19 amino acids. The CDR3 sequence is CASSLGFPGQGALGTEAFF.

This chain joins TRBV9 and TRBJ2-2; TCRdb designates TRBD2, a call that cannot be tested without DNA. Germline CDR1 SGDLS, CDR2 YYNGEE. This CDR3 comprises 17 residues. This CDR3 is CASSAPAGQRGTGELFF.

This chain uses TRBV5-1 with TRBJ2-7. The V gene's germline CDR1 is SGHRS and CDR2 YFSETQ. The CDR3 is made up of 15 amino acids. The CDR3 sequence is CASSLTQGISYEQYF.

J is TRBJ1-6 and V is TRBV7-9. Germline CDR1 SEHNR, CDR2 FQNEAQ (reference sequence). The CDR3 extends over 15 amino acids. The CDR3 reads CASSRGQLGDSPLHF.

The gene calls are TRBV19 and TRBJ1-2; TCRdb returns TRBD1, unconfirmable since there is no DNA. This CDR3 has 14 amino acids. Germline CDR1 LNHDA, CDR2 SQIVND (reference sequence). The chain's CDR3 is CASSRKQGSYGYTF.

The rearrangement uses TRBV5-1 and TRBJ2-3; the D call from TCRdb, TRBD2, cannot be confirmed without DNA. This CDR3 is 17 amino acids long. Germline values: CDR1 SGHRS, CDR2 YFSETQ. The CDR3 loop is CASKGLAGQTVTDTQYF.

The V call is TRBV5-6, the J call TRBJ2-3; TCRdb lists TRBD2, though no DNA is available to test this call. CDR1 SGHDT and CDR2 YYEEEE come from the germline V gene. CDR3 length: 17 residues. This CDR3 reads CASSLVIAGGATDTQYF.

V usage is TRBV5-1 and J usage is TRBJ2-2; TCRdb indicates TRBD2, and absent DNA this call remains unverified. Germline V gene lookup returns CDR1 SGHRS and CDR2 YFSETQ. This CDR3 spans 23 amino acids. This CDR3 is CASRLPLSTLRGTIPSNTGELFF.

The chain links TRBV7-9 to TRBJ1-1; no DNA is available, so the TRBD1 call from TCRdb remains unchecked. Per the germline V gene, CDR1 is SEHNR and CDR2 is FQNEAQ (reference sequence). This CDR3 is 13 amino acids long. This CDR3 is CASSRTGLVEAFF.

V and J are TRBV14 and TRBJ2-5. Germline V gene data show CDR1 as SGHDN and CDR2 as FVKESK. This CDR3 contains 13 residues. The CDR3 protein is CATGVRVGETQYF.

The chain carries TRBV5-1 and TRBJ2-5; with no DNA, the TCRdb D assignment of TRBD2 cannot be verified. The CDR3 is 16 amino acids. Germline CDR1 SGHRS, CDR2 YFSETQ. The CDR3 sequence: CASSPWTSGRDETQYF. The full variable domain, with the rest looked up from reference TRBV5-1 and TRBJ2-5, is KAGVTQTPRYLIKTRGQQVTLSCSPISGHRSVSWYQQTPGQGLQFLFEYFSETQRNKGNFPGRFSGRQFSNSRSEMNVSTLELGDSALYLCASSPWTSGRDETQYFGPGTRLLVL.

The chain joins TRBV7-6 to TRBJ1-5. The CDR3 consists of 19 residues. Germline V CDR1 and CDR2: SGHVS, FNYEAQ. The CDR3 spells CASSSPRTSGDGSNQPQHF.

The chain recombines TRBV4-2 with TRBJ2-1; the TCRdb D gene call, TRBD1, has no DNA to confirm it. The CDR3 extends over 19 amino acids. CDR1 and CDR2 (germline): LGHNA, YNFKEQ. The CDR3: CASSQDRGGGREPYNEQFF.

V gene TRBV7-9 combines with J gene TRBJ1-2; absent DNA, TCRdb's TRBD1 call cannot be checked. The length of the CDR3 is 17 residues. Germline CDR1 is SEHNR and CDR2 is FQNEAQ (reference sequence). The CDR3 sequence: CASSLAGRQGLNYGYTF.

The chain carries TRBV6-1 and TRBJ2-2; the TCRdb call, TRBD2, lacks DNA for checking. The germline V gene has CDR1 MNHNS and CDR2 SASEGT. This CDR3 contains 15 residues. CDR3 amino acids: CASSASGRAPGELFF.